This T cell receptor beta chain was obtained from a study of identical twins. This CDR3 has 17 amino acids. The V gene end was trimmed by 5 bases and the J gene end by 0 bases; junction bases not matched to a gene: 10. CDR1 MNHEY and CDR2 SMNVEV come from the germline V gene (reference sequence). Template switching introduced a universal primer site, and the cDNA bore unique molecular identifiers. From the 5' RACE reads, TCRdb called clonotypes with MiXCR, one entry per CDR3 protein. The table records under 300,000 distinct CDR3 sequences, approximately 5.9% of them present only once. At least ten counts were recorded for this clonotype. Its antigen is unknown. Overall study findings and caveats: Zero-insertion results could be subject to partial confounding by invariant MAIT and iNKT cells. Out-of-frame TCR alpha sharing in monozygotic twins exceeded recombination model predictions.

These data were also reused for a study on T cells expressing NK-cell markers. As that study records: The study found dominant NKG2C+ clonotypes at roughly 1.0-7.5% of CD8+ T cells in six donors.

The chain is built from TRBV27 and TRBJ2-1; 7 bases align to TRBD1. Source material: CD8+ T cells sorted from blood. The origin of this receptor is a woman aged 18-29 years in good health. The CDR3 bases are TGTGCCAGCAGTACCCTGAGACAGGGCAACTCCTACAATGAGCAGTTCTTC. Translated, it gives CASSTLRQGNSYNEQFF.